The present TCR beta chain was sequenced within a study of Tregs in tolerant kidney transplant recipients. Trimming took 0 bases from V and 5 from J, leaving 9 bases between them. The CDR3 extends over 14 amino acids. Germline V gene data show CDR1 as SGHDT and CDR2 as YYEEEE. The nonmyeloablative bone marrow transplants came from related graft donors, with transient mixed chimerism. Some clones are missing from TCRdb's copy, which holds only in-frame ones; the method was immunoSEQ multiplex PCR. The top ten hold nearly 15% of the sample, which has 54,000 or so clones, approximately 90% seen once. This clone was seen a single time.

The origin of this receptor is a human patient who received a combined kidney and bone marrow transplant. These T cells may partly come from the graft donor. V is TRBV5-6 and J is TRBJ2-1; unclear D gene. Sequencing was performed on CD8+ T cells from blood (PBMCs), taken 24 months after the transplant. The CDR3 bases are TGTGCCAGCAGCTTGGAGCTAGTCAACAATGAGCAGTTCTTC. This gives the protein CASSLELVNNEQFF.